This T cell receptor beta chain is from a study of T cell responses to AZD1222 COVID-19 vaccine. Clones were read by immunoSEQ multiplex PCR, and TCRdb kept only the in-frame ones, dropping some. The sample lists some 140,000 clones, 80% to 90% occurring once. This clone appeared a single time. Its antigen is still unknown. Overall study findings and caveats: Repertoire sampling happened only post peak T cell response. Unmutated variant regions are reportedly targeted by nearly half of spike-specific TCRs.

The sample consisted of peripheral blood, taken on day 0 of MenACWY control vaccination. The receptor's source is an adult in good health.

The CDR3 DNA sequence: TGTGCCAGCAGTGTATACAGATCAAGAATACTTTACGAGCAGTACGTC. Residues: CASSVYRSRILYEQYV. This chain links TRBV6-1 with TRBJ2-7; D is uncertain. Germline V gives CDR1 MNHNS, CDR2 SASEGT. V was cut by 4 bases and J by 4 bases, with 20 bases left in between. The CDR3 totals 16 residues.